What follows are 14 T cell receptor beta chains derived from one specimen sequenced in a study of blood T cell repertoires in COVID-19. The data were produced by immunoSEQ multiplex PCR, yet TCRdb's version contains in-frame clones alone and is incomplete. The repertoire holds approximately 290,000 clones, 75% to 90% seen once, with under 0.95% in the top ten. Sequencing used peripheral blood. The receptors shown here come from a man aged 30-40 years with acute or convalescent COVID-19.

This clone was picked up a small number of times. This chain's CDR3 is CAWSIAGELFF. CDR3 bases: TGTGCCTGGAGTATAGCCGGGGAGCTGTTTTTT. The V call is TRBV30, the J call TRBJ2-2; D unresolved. This CDR3 is built from 11 residues. CDR1 and CDR2 (germline): GTSNPN, SVGIG (reference sequence). Trimming left V 2 bases short and J 6 bases short, with 4 bases between.

The rearrangement links TRBV19 to TRBJ2-2, with D possibly TRBD1 on 5 matching bases. This CDR3 has 15 residues. The germline gives CDR1 LNHDA, CDR2 SQIVND (reference sequence). V lost 5 bases to trimming and J lost 5 bases, with 15 bases between them. The CDR3 loop is CASSPRGLGTGELFF. For the CDR3, the DNA is TGTGCCAGTAGTCCAAGGGGCCTGGGGACCGGGGAGCTGTTTTTT. The complete variable domain, with remaining parts taken from reference TRBV19 and TRBJ2-2, reads DGGITQSPKYLFRKEGQNVTLSCEQNLNHDAMYWYRQDPGQGLRLIYYSQIVNDFQKGDIAEGYSVSREKKESFPLTVTSAQKNPTAFYLCASSPRGLGTGELFFGEGSRLTVL.

The V gene is TRBV14, the J gene TRBJ2-7, with TRBD1 matching over 9 bases. The germline gives CDR1 SGHDN, CDR2 FVKESK. The CDR3 loop spans 15 amino acids. V was clipped by 4 bases and J by 2 bases; unmatched bases: 6. The CDR3 DNA reads as TGTGCCAGCAGCCCGGCCGGGACAGGGCCCTACGAGCAGTACTTC. It codes for CASSPAGTGPYEQYF.

Only one count was recorded for this clone. The V gene is TRBV5-1, the J gene TRBJ1-2; TRBD1 might be the D (6 bases). Trimming pared 4 bases from V and 7 bases from J, leaving 20 bases between. The germline gives CDR1 SGHRS, CDR2 YFSETQ. The length of the CDR3 is 15 residues. Written as DNA, the CDR3 is TGCGCCAGCAGCCTAAAGACAGGACGAGTAGGTGGCTACACCTTC. Translating gives CASSLKTGRVGGYTF.

This clone was seen only a few times. The chain combines TRBV25-1 with TRBJ2-5, with 8 bases identical to TRBD2. Trimming took 5 bases from V and 4 from J; bases not matched to a gene: 9. This CDR3 region has 15 residues. Per the germline V gene, CDR1 is MGHDK and CDR2 is SYGVNS. Written as DNA, the CDR3 is TGTGCCAGCAGTCCACTAGCGGAGGTGGGAGAGACCCAGTACTTC. This encodes CASSPLAEVGETQYF. The full variable domain, in which reference TRBV25-1 and TRBJ2-5 provide the parts outside the CDR3, is EADIYQTPRYLVIGTGKKITLECSQTMGHDKMYWYQQDPGMELHLIHYSYGVNSTEKGDLSSESTVSRIRTEHFPLTLESARPSHTSQYLCASSPLAEVGETQYFGPGTRLLVL.

The chain joins TRBV7-9 to TRBJ1-1; TRBD1 matches 10 bases. The germline CDR1 and CDR2 sequences are SEHNR and FQNEAQ (reference sequence). This CDR3 contains 14 residues. The V and J ends lost 4 bases and 4 bases, in that order; junction bases with no gene match: 3. The CDR3: CASSSGTGVTEAFF. The CDR3 region has the DNA TGTGCCAGCAGCTCCGGGACAGGGGTCACTGAAGCTTTCTTT.

This chain joins TRBV18 and TRBJ1-1; no firm D call. The CDR3 totals 15 residues. The V end lost 2 bases, the J end lost 0 bases, and 10 bases lay between the germline ends. Germline V gives CDR1 KGHSH, CDR2 LQKENI. The CDR3 sequence: CASSPNEKMNTEAFF. The CDR3 coding sequence is TGTGCCAGCTCACCAAACGAGAAGATGAACACTGAAGCTTTCTTT.

The CDR3 coding sequence is TGCGCCAGCAGCTTGTTTAGGGGGTCTTCCTATGGCTACACCTTC. Protein product: CASSLFRGSSYGYTF. This rearrangement joins TRBV5-1 to TRBJ1-2; weak D call: TRBD1 (6 bases). Germline CDR1 and CDR2: SGHRS and YFSETQ. CDR3 length: 15 amino acids. V dropped 1 base and J dropped 4 bases, with 14 bases sitting between them.

The chain joins TRBV5-1 to TRBJ1-1; 10 bases are shared with TRBD1. V shed 5 bases, J shed 4 bases, and the junction held 2 bases outside the gene matches. The CDR3 covers 13 residues. Germline V CDR1 and CDR2: SGHRS, YFSETQ. This chain's CDR3 is CASRDRGSTEAFF. The CDR3 region has the DNA TGCGCCAGCAGGGACAGGGGGAGCACTGAAGCTTTCTTT.

This chain uses TRBV19 with TRBJ1-2, with a possible D match to TRBD1 (6 bases). CDR3 length: 14 amino acids. V was trimmed by 5 bases and J by 6 bases, leaving 16 bases between them. Germline V CDR1 and CDR2: LNHDA, SQIVND (reference sequence). The CDR3 here is CASSRRTGRDGYTF. The CDR3 DNA reads TGTGCCAGTAGTCGTAGAACAGGGCGGGATGGCTACACCTTC.

The chain uses TRBV5-1 and TRBJ2-7; a weak D match, TRBD1 (6 bases). CDR3 size: 15 residues. Between the trimmed V and J ends, which lost 0 bases and 0 bases, there was a span of 10 bases. Germline V gene data show CDR1 as SGHRS and CDR2 as YFSETQ. Here the CDR3 DNA reads TGCGCCAGCAGCTTGGGACAGGCACTCTCCTACGAGCAGTACTTC. This gives the protein CASSLGQALSYEQYF.

The CDR3 DNA follows: TGTGCCACCGCTTCGATGGGCTCTGAGCAGTTCTTC. Protein: CATASMGSEQFF. This chain uses TRBV24-1 with TRBJ2-1; D is unclear. V was trimmed by 9 bases and J by 9 bases, leaving 14 bases between them. The germline V gene has CDR1 KGHDR and CDR2 SFDVKD. There are 12 residues in the CDR3.

The rearrangement uses TRBV28 and TRBJ1-2; D may be TRBD1 (5 bases). The ends were cut back, 5 bases at V and 3 bases at J, with 19 bases in the middle. This CDR3 spans 16 amino acids. Germline assignment: CDR1 MDHEN and CDR2 SYDVKM. The CDR3 nucleotides are TGTGCCAGCAGTCAAGAACAGGCCACCCCTTACTATGGCTACACCTTC. This sequence encodes CASSQEQATPYYGYTF.

The chain carries TRBV7-9 and TRBJ2-1, with a weak D call TRBD1 (6 bases). Germline V CDR1 and CDR2: SEHNR, FQNEAQ (reference sequence). V lost 1 base to trimming and J lost 5 bases, with 6 bases between them. CDR3 size: 13 residues. This chain's CDR3 is CASSLGTDNEQFF. DNA for the CDR3: TGTGCCAGCAGCTTAGGGACAGACAATGAGCAGTTCTTC.